The 6 T cell receptor beta chains given below trace back to one sample, sequenced in a study of cytomegalovirus exposure and HLA in healthy donors. The study ran its PCR with 60 Vbeta and 13 Jbeta primers. Generated by immunoSEQ multiplex PCR, the TCRdb table keeps only in-frame clones and is missing some. The sample consists of 110,000 to 150,000 clones, roughly three quarters of them appearing once. Sequenced material: PBMCs. The source of these receptors is a woman in her 40s in good health and CMV-seronegative.

The V gene is TRBV27, the J gene TRBJ2-3; 7 bases fit TRBD1. This CDR3 has 15 residues. From germline, CDR1 is MNHEY and CDR2 SMNVEV (reference sequence). The V gene end was trimmed by 4 bases and the J gene end by 3 bases; junction bases not matched to a gene: 7. The CDR3 spells CASSSQGWGTDTQYF. CDR3 sequence (DNA): TGTGCCAGCAGTTCACAGGGGTGGGGGACAGATACGCAGTATTTT.

This chain uses TRBV5-1 with TRBJ1-1; 8 nucleotides align to TRBD1. This CDR3 comprises 15 residues. Germline lookup yields CDR1 SGHRS and CDR2 YFSETQ. The J segment lost 0 bases and the V segment lost 4 bases, leaving 5 bases of the junction unmatched. CDR3: CASSPRTGMNTEAFF. The DNA of the CDR3 is TGCGCCAGCAGCCCGAGGACAGGGATGAACACTGAAGCTTTCTTT.

To note about this clone: The junction differs from germline at one of its ends, possibly a read error. The sample contains more than one DNA sequence encoding this CDR3. This chain links TRBV6-5 with TRBJ2-7; 9 bases match TRBD1. The length of the CDR3 is 13 residues. The V gene's germline CDR1 is MNHEY and CDR2 SVGAGI. CDR3 sequence: CASNQPGTGRRIF. In DNA, the CDR3 is TGTGCCAGCAACCAACCAGGGACAGGGCGACGGATCTTC.

The chain carries TRBV10-3 and TRBJ2-7; D is perhaps TRBD1 (6 bases). The CDR3 covers 16 residues. From germline, CDR1 is ENHRY and CDR2 SYGVKD. Trimming left V 4 bases short and J 4 bases short, with 20 bases between. CDR3 amino acids: CAISGDIGLSKYEQYF. Written as DNA, the CDR3 is TGTGCCATCAGTGGGGACATTGGTCTTTCTAAATACGAGCAGTACTTC.

The rearrangement uses TRBV19 and TRBJ2-2; D may be TRBD1 (5 bases). The CDR3 consists of 18 residues. The ends were cut back, 9 bases at V and 2 bases at J, with 25 bases in the middle. Germline V lookup: CDR1 LNHDA, CDR2 SQIVND (reference sequence). CDR3 sequence (DNA): TGTGCCAGCACAAAACTAATACTCCAGGGTCTAAACACCGGGGAGCTGTTTTTT. Its translation is CASTKLILQGLNTGELFF.

The chain uses TRBV5-6 and TRBJ1-5; no firm D call. The CDR3 consists of 15 residues. The V end lost 0 bases, the J end lost 0 bases, and 7 bases lay between the germline ends. Looked up from germline, CDR1 is SGHDT and CDR2 is YYEEEE. DNA for the CDR3: TGTGCCAGCAGCTTGGGACATCTTAGCAATCAGCCCCAGCATTTT. Protein product: CASSLGHLSNQPQHF.